The next 17 T cell receptor beta chains were all read from a single sample in a study of CD8 T cells in ankylosing spondylitis (dated 2017 in TCRdb). The method behind the library was 5' RACE. Sequencing was performed on an Illumina HiSeq 2500. TCRdb handled the public reads itself, with Q25 trimming in fastp and clone calling in MiXCR, and kept productive beta chains. One record per CDR3 amino acid sequence lists the most common genes and DNA. In all, the sample holds about 96,000 distinct CDR3 sequences, and just under 9% of those were seen once. The top ten clones comprise under 6% of the sample. Sample: blood, either unsorted or a sorted T cell fraction (not recorded which). These receptors were taken from a male donor with ankylosing spondylitis or in good health (not recorded which).

This clonotype has a count of ten or more. The chain uses TRBV29-1 and TRBJ2-1, with 7 bases lining up with TRBD1. This CDR3 spans 12 amino acids. The J segment lost 5 bases and the V segment lost 8 bases, leaving 6 bases of the junction unmatched. Germline CDR1 SQVTM, CDR2 ANQGSEA. The CDR3 nucleotides are TGCAGCCTCCCGGACAGGCACAATGAGCAGTTCTTC. It codes for CSLPDRHNEQFF.

This clonotype was counted ten times or more. The V gene is TRBV9, the J gene TRBJ1-4, with TRBD1 matching over 7 bases. The CDR3 runs 12 residues. The trim removed 3 bases at V and 10 bases at J, leaving 3 bases unmatched. The germline gives CDR1 SGDLS, CDR2 YYNGEE. CDR3 in amino acids: CASSGRGGKLFF. The DNA for the CDR3 is TGTGCCAGCAGCGGCAGGGGGGGAAAACTGTTTTTT.

J is TRBJ2-3 and V is TRBV19; D remains ambiguous. Trimming stripped 1 base from V and 5 bases from J, with 4 bases between. The germline V gene has CDR1 LNHDA and CDR2 SQIVND (reference sequence). The CDR3 loop spans 12 amino acids. CDR3 nucleotide sequence: TGTGCCAGTAGTATAGGAGAAGATACGCAGTATTTT. Translated, it gives CASSIGEDTQYF.

This clonotype was detected many times. The chain uses TRBV28 and TRBJ1-2; a weak D match, TRBD1 (5 bases). CDR3 size: 13 residues. CDR1 and CDR2 from the germline V gene are MDHEN and SYDVKM. The ends were cut back, 1 base at V and 8 bases at J, with 11 bases in the middle. The CDR3 DNA sequence: TGTGCCAGCAGTTTATCAGGGTACGGCGGCTACACCTTC. Encoded protein: CASSLSGYGGYTF.

This clonotype was recorded many times. The chain links TRBV5-1 to TRBJ2-3; TRBD1 matches 10 bases. The CDR3 has 15 amino acids. Germline CDR1 is SGHRS and CDR2 is YFSETQ. J was trimmed by 3 bases and V by 0 bases; bases with no gene match: 1. This CDR3 reads CASSLVGQGTDTQYF. CDR3 coding DNA: TGCGCCAGCAGCTTGGTGGGACAGGGGACAGATACGCAGTATTTT.

Regarding this clonotype: Germline and junction disagree at one end, which may indicate a read error. This sequence joins TRBV11-2 and TRBJ2-3; tentatively, D is TRBD1 (5 bases). Germline V gene data show CDR1 as SGHAT and CDR2 as FQNNGV. The CDR3 contains 14 residues. The chain's CDR3 is CAGSLMAGIDTQYF. The CDR3 region has the DNA TGTGCCGGCAGCTTAATGGCAGGGATTGATACGCAGTATTTT.

The chain joins TRBV20-1 to TRBJ2-3, with D possibly TRBD2 on 6 matching bases. This CDR3 is 16 amino acids long. Trimming took 3 bases from V and 0 from J, leaving 16 bases between them. The germline V gene encodes CDR1 DFQATT and CDR2 SNEGSKA (reference sequence). CDR3 sequence: CSARVAERASTDTQYF. DNA for the CDR3: TGCAGTGCTAGGGTGGCGGAGCGGGCTAGCACAGATACGCAGTATTTT.

This clonotype was counted at least ten times. This rearrangement joins TRBV7-2 to TRBJ2-1; tentatively, D is TRBD2 (5 bases). Germline CDR1 reads SGHTA; CDR2 reads FQGNSA. CDR3 length: 13 amino acids. The ends were cut back, 3 bases at V and 8 bases at J, with 11 bases in the middle. CDR3 sequence: CASSFGFGDEQFF. As DNA, the CDR3 is TGTGCCAGCAGCTTTGGCTTCGGGGATGAGCAGTTCTTC.

This clonotype was counted a few times. The chain combines TRBV29-1 with TRBJ2-4; 8 bases agree with TRBD1. The length of the CDR3 is 14 residues. Per germline, CDR1 SQVTM and CDR2 ANQGSEA. With 7 bases clipped from V and 5 bases from J, the junction kept 10 bases outside the gene matches. The CDR3 reads CSGRSPGQENIQYF. The CDR3 nucleotides read TGCAGCGGTCGAAGCCCGGGACAGGAAAACATTCAGTACTTC. Variable domain in full (rest from reference TRBV29-1 and TRBJ2-4): SAVISQKPSRDICQRGTSLTIQCQVDSQVTMMFWYRQQPGQSLTLIATANQGSEATYESGFVIDKFPISRPNLTFSTLTVSNMSPEDSSIYLCSGRSPGQENIQYFGAGTRLSVL.

The table lists this clonotype with many counts. The chain is built from TRBV7-8 and TRBJ2-1; D is perhaps TRBD2 (6 bases). Germline CDR1 is SGHVS and CDR2 is FQNEAQ. Trimming cost V 5 bases and J 10 bases, with 9 bases left between them. The CDR3 has 11 amino acids. CDR3 coding DNA: TGTGCCAGCAGCGGGACTTTGGAGCAGTTCTTC. This codes for CASSGTLEQFF.

In its sample, this clonotype was seen a few times. The chain uses TRBV7-2 and TRBJ2-7; the D is unclear. Deletions cut 5 bases from V and 0 bases from J, with 8 bases between. Germline values: CDR1 SGHTA, CDR2 FQGNSA. The CDR3 totals 13 residues. CDR3 DNA: TGTGCCAGCAGCGTAAGGAACTCCTACGAGCAGTACTTC. Translating gives CASSVRNSYEQYF.

The rearrangement uses TRBV7-9 and TRBJ2-5, with TRBD2 identical over 10 bases. CDR1 SEHNR and CDR2 FQNEAQ come from the germline V gene (reference sequence). V lost 3 bases and J lost 2; bases outside the gene matches: 6. The CDR3 is 16 amino acids. The CDR3 nucleotides read TGTGCCAGCAGCTTGGGAGCGGGGGGGAATCAAGAGACCCAGTACTTC. This codes for CASSLGAGGNQETQYF. Looking up the rest from reference TRBV7-9 and TRBJ2-5 gives the full variable domain: DTGVSQNPRHKITKRGQNVTFRCDPISEHNRLYWYRQTLGQGPEFLTYFQNEAQLEKSRLLSDRFSAERPKGSFSTLEIQRTEQGDSAMYLCASSLGAGGNQETQYFGPGTRLLVL.

The table lists this clonotype with many counts. The junction differs from germline at one of its ends, possibly a read error. The DNA of the CDR3 is TGCAGTGCTTTAACCCCTATAGCGGGGCTCCACTTC. Translating gives CSALTPIAGLHF. The rearrangement links TRBV20-1 to TRBJ2-5; 8 positions match TRBD2. The CDR3 loop spans 12 amino acids. Germline V gene lookup returns CDR1 DFQATT and CDR2 SNEGSKA (reference sequence).

This clonotype was seen repeatedly, ten times or more. The genes are TRBV12-3 or TRBV12-4 and TRBJ1-6; D not resolved. The CDR3 contains 12 residues. Trimming took off 8 bases at V and 11 bases at J, with 13 bases between the two ends. In DNA, the CDR3 is TGTGCCAGCGGCAGCCCTCGGACACCCCTCCACTTT. Translating it yields CASGSPRTPLHF.

This clonotype was found many times. The chain employs TRBV5-5 and TRBJ2-7; 11 bases match TRBD2. There are 15 residues in the CDR3. V lost 2 bases and J lost 3; bases outside the gene matches: 4. Germline CDR1 SGHKS, CDR2 YYEKEE (reference sequence). The CDR3 spells CASSFPGTSGYEQYF. DNA for the CDR3: TGTGCCAGCAGCTTCCCCGGGACTAGCGGCTACGAGCAGTACTTC.

The sample holds a few counts of this clonotype. The J gene is TRBJ2-1, the V gene TRBV7-2, with D maybe TRBD2 (5 bases). Trimming removed 2 bases from V and 9 bases from J, with 5 bases in between. The CDR3 length is 11 residues. Per the germline V gene, CDR1 is SGHTA and CDR2 is FQGNSA. The DNA of the CDR3 is TGTGCCAGCAGCTTACGGGGTGAGCAGTTCTTC. Its protein is CASSLRGEQFF.

There are many counts of this clonotype. The CDR3 reads CASSQGTSGEETQYF. The DNA of the CDR3 is TGCGCCAGCAGCCAGGGGACTAGCGGAGAAGAGACCCAGTACTTC. The rearrangement links TRBV5-1 to TRBJ2-5, with 11 nucleotides matching TRBD2. V dropped 4 bases and J dropped 3; count of bases not matched to a gene: 5. The length of the CDR3 is 15 residues. Germline-derived CDR1 and CDR2 are SGHRS and YFSETQ. Full variable domain (rest looked up from reference TRBV5-1 and TRBJ2-5): KAGVTQTPRYLIKTRGQQVTLSCSPISGHRSVSWYQQTPGQGLQFLFEYFSETQRNKGNFPGRFSGRQFSNSRSEMNVSTLELGDSALYLCASSQGTSGEETQYFGPGTRLLVL.